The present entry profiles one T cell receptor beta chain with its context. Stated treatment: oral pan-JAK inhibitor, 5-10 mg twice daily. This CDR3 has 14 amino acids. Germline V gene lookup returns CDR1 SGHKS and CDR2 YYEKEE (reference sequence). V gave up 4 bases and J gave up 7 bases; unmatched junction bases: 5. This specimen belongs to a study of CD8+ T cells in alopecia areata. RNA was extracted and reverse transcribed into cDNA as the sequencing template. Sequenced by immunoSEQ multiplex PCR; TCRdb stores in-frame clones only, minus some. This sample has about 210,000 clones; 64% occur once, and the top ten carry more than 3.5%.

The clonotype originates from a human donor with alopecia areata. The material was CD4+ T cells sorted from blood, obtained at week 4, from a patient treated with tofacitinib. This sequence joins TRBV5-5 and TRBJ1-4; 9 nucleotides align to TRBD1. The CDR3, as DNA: TGTGCCAGCAGCGGCCGGGACAGGGCTGAAAAACTGTTTTTT. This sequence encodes CASSGRDRAEKLFF. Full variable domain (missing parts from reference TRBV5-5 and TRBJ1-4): DAGVTQSPTHLIKTRGQQVTLRCSPISGHKSVSWYQQVLGQGPQFIFQYYEKEERGRGNFPDRFSARQFPNYSSELNVNALLLGDSALYLCASSGRDRAEKLFFGSGTQLSVL.